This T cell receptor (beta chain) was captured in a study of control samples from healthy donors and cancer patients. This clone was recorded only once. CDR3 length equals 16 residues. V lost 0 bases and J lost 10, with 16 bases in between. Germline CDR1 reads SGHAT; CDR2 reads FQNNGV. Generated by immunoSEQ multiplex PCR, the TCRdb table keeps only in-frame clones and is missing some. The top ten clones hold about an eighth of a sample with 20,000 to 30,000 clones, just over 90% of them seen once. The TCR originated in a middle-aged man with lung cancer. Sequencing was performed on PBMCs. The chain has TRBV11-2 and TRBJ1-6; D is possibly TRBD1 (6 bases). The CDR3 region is CASSLEGRRGNSPLHF. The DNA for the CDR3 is TGTGCCAGCAGCTTAGAGGGACGGAGGGGGAACTCACCCCTCCACTTT. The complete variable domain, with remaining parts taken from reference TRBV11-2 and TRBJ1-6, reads EAGVAQSPRYKIIEKRQSVAFWCNPISGHATLYWYQQILGQGPKLLIQFQNNGVVDDSQLPKDRFSAERLKGVDSTLKIQPAKLEDSAVYLCASSLEGRRGNSPLHFGNGTRLTVT.